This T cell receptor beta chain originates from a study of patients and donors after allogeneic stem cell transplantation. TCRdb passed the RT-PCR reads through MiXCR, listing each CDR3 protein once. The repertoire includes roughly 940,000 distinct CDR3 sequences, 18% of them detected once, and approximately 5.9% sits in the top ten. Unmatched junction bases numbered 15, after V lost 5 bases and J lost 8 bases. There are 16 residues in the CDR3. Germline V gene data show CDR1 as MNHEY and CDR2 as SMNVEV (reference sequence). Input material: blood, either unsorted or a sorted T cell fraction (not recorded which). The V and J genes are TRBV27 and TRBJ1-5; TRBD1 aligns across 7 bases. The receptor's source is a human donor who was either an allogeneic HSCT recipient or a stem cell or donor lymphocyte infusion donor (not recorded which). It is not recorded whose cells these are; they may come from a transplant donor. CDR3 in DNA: TGTGCCAGCAGTCCCGGGACAGTTAATAGCGGGGAGCCCCAGCATTTT. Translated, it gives CASSPGTVNSGEPQHF.